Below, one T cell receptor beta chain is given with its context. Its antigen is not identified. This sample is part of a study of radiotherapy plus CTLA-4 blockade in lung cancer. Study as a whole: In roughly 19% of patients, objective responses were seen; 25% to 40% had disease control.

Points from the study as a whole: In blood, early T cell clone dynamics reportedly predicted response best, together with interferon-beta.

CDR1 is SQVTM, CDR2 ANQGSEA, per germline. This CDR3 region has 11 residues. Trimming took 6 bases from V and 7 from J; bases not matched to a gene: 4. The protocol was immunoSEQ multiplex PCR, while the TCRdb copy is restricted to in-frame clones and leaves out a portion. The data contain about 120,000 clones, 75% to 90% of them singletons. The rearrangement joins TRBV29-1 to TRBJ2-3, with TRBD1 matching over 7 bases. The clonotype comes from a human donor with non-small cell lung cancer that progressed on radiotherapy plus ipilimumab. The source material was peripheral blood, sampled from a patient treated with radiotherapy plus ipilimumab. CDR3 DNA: TGCAGCGTAATGACAGGGAATACGCAGTATTTT. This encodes CSVMTGNTQYF.